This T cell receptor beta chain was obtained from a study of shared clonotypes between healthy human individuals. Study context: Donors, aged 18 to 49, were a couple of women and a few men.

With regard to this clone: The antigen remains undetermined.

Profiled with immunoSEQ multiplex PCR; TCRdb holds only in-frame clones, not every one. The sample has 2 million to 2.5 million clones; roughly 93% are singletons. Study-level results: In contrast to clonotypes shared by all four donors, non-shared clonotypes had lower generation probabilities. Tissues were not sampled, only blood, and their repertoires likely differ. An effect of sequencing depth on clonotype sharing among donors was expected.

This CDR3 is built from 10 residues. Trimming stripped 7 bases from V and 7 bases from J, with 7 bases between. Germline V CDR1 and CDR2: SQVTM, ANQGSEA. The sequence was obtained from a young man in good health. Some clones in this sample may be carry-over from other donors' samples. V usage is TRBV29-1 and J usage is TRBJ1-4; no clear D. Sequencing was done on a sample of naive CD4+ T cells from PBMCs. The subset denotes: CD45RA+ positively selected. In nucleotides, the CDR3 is TGCAGCGCTTACAGTGAAAAACTGTTTTTT. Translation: CSAYSEKLFF.